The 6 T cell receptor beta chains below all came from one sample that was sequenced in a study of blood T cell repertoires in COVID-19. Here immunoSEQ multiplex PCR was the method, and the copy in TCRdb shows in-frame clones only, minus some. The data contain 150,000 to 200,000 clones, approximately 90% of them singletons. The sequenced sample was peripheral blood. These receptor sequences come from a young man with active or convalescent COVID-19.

CDR3 nucleotide sequence: TGTGCCAGCAGTCCTCGCACCGGGAGAAACAATGAGCAGTTCTTC. Residues: CASSPRTGRNNEQFF. The chain combines TRBV25-1 with TRBJ2-1, with D maybe TRBD2 (6 bases). V lost 5 bases, J lost 5 bases, and 16 bases lay in between. The germline V gene encodes CDR1 MGHDK and CDR2 SYGVNS. CDR3 length: 15 amino acids.

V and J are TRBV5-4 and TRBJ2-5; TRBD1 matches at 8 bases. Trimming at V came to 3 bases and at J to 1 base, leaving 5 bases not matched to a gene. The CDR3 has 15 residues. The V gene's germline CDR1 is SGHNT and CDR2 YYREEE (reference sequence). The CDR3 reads CASSSRDRSQETQYF. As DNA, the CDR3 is TGTGCCAGCAGCTCCCGGGACAGGAGCCAAGAGACCCAGTACTTC.

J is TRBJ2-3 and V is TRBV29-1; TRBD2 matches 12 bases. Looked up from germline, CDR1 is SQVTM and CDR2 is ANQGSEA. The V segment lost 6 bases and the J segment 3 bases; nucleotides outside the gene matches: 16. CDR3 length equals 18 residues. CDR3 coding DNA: TGCAGCGTAAAGACTAGCGGGAGTAATAGATTGCGGACAGATACGCAGTATTTT. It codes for CSVKTSGSNRLRTDTQYF.

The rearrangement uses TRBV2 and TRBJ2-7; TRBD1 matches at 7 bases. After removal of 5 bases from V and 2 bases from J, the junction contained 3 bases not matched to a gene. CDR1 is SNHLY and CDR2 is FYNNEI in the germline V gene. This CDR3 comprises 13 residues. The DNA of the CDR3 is TGTGCCAGCAGTCCCGGGACAGCCTACGAGCAGTACTTC. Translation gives CASSPGTAYEQYF. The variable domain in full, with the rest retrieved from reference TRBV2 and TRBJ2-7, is EPEVTQTPSHQVTQMGQEVILRCVPISNHLYFYWYRQILGQKVEFLVSFYNNEISEKSEIFDDQFSVERPDGSNFTLKIRSTKLEDSAMYFCASSPGTAYEQYFGPGTRLTVT.

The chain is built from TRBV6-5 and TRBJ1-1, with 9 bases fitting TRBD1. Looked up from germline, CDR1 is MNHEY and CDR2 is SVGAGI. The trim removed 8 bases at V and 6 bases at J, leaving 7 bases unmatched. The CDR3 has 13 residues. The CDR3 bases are TGTGCCAGCCTACAGGGGGCCATGGCTGAAGCTTTCTTT. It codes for CASLQGAMAEAFF.

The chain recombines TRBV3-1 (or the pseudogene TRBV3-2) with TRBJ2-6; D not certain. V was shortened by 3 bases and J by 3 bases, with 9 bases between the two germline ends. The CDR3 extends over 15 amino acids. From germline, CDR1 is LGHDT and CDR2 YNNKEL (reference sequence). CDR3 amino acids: CASSHSGGGANVLTF. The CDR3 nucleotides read TGTGCCAGCAGCCACTCGGGTGGTGGGGCCAACGTCCTGACTTTC.